Below, one T cell receptor beta chain is given with its context. Looked up from germline, CDR1 is DFQATT and CDR2 is SNEGSKA (reference sequence). After removal of 5 bases from V and 6 bases from J, the junction contained 14 bases not matched to a gene. The CDR3 is 16 residues long. From the RT-PCR reads, TCRdb called clonotypes with MiXCR, one entry per CDR3 protein. The sample lists about 960,000 distinct CDR3 sequences, more than 15% occurring once. The data were taken from a study of patients and donors after allogeneic stem cell transplantation. This clonotype was sampled from a human donor who was either an allogeneic HSCT recipient or a stem cell or donor lymphocyte infusion donor (not recorded which). It is not recorded whose cells these are; they may come from a transplant donor. Source material: blood, either unsorted or a sorted T cell fraction (not recorded which). V usage is TRBV20-1 and J usage is TRBJ1-5, with 9 positions matching TRBD1. The CDR3 spells CSASPLYRQGGQPQHF. The DNA for the CDR3 is TGCAGTGCTTCCCCACTTTATCGACAGGGGGGTCAGCCCCAGCATTTT.